One and the same sample provided the 28 T cell receptor beta chains below, sequenced in a study of shared clonotypes between healthy human individuals. Positively selected for CCR7, the CD45RO-negative cells used as naive CD8 cells excluded terminally differentiated effector memory CD45RA+ cells. Assay used: immunoSEQ multiplex PCR; TCRdb lists only in-frame clones, some missing. In the table there are about 1,900,000 clones, about 95% of which are singletons. Material for sequencing was naive CD8+ T cells sorted from blood. These receptors were collected from a man in his late teens or twenties in good health.

The rearrangement uses TRBV6-1 and TRBJ2-5; 7 bases fit TRBD1. CDR3 size: 14 residues. V lost 6 bases to trimming and J lost 4 bases; unmatched junction nucleotides: 8. Germline V gene sequence: CDR1 MNHNS, CDR2 SASEGT. DNA for the CDR3: TGTGCCAGCAGGGGGGACAGTCCGTCAGAGACCCAGTACTTC. The encoded protein is CASRGDSPSETQYF.

The rearrangement links TRBV28 to TRBJ2-1, with D possibly being TRBD1 (6 bases). Germline V gene sequence: CDR1 MDHEN, CDR2 SYDVKM. Trimming stripped 7 bases from V and 6 bases from J, with 16 bases between. The CDR3 sequence is 14 residues long. The CDR3 reads CASTPQGIGNEQFF. In DNA, the CDR3 is TGTGCCAGCACCCCACAGGGTATTGGCAATGAGCAGTTCTTC.

The chain is built from TRBV7-9 and TRBJ2-7; the match to TRBD1 covers 8 bases. Germline trimming cut 5 bases from V and 0 bases from J; bases unmatched to any gene: 3. The CDR3 runs 14 residues. The germline CDR1 and CDR2 sequences are SEHNR and FQNEAQ (reference sequence). Here the CDR3 DNA reads TGTGCCAGCAGCGGTCAGGGGGCCTCCTACGAGCAGTACTTC. This codes for CASSGQGASYEQYF.

V and J are TRBV29-1 and TRBJ2-1; no reliable D call. The germline CDR1 and CDR2 sequences are SQVTM and ANQGSEA. V shed 4 bases and J shed 8 bases, with 15 bases lying between them. CDR3 length equals 13 residues. CDR3 coding DNA: TGCAGCGTTGCCGTGGGTAGTTTCGATGAGCAGTTCTTC. Amino acid sequence: CSVAVGSFDEQFF.

The chain combines TRBV7-9 with TRBJ1-3; D remains ambiguous. The germline V gene encodes CDR1 SEHNR and CDR2 FQNEAQ (reference sequence). Between the trimmed V and J ends, which lost 8 bases and 1 base, there was a span of 6 bases. The CDR3 runs 12 residues. CDR3 region: CASHTSGNTIYF. CDR3 sequence (DNA): TGTGCCAGCCACACATCTGGAAACACCATATATTTT.

Worth noting for this clone: At one boundary the junction diverges from the germline segment, which might be a read error. This chain joins TRBV27 and TRBJ2-1; D is perhaps TRBD1 (6 bases). The CDR3 extends over 17 amino acids. Germline lookup yields CDR1 MNHEY and CDR2 SMNVEV (reference sequence). CDR3 loop: CASSLLGGASSYNEQFF. Here the CDR3 DNA reads TGTGCCAGCAGCTTATTAGGGGGTGCGAGCTCCTACAATGAGCAGTTCTTC.

V and J are TRBV25-1 and TRBJ2-7; tentatively, D is TRBD2 (6 bases). The CDR3 is 14 residues long. Trimming removed 0 bases at V and 3 bases at J, with 9 bases between. Germline values: CDR1 MGHDK, CDR2 SYGVNS. The DNA of the CDR3 is TGTGCCAGCAGTGAATACGGGGGAGTCTACGAGCAGTACTTC. The encoded protein is CASSEYGGVYEQYF.

The genes are TRBV11-2 and TRBJ2-7; D perhaps matches TRBD1 (6 bases). CDR1 is SGHAT, CDR2 FQNNGV, per germline. The CDR3 has 15 amino acids. Trimming left V 1 base short and J 2 bases short, with 12 bases between. This chain's CDR3 is CASSLGGAGAYEQYF. The CDR3 nucleotides are TGTGCCAGCAGCTTAGGTGGGGCAGGGGCCTACGAGCAGTACTTC.

V and J are TRBV10-1 and TRBJ1-2, with 8 bases identical to TRBD1. The CDR3 length is 16 residues. J was trimmed by 7 bases and V by 3 bases; bases with no gene match: 13. Germline CDR1 WNHNN, CDR2 SYGVQD (reference sequence). CDR3 region: CASSDQRTGSASGYTF. The CDR3 DNA follows: TGCGCCAGCAGTGACCAAAGGACAGGGAGCGCGAGTGGCTACACCTTC.

The gene calls are TRBV6-1 and TRBJ2-4; 12 bases map to TRBD2. V was pared by 4 bases and J by 6 bases, with 16 bases of the junction left unmatched. The germline V gene encodes CDR1 MNHNS and CDR2 SASEGT. The CDR3 has 19 amino acids. The CDR3 region has the DNA TGTGCCAGCAGTGTGGCGACTAGCGGGAGTTTAGGTGAGGTAAACATTCAGTACTTC. Translated, it gives CASSVATSGSLGEVNIQYF.

The J gene is TRBJ2-5, the V gene TRBV5-5; D is tentatively TRBD1 or TRBD2 (5 bases each). The CDR3 is 13 amino acids. Between the trimmed V and J ends, which lost 0 bases and 7 bases, there was a span of 10 bases. Per the germline V gene, CDR1 is SGHKS and CDR2 is YYEKEE (reference sequence). CDR3 bases: TGTGCCAGCAGCTTGGTTCAGGGAGTGACCCAGTACTTC. This gives the protein CASSLVQGVTQYF. Drawing the rest from reference TRBV5-5 and TRBJ2-5, the complete variable domain is DAGVTQSPTHLIKTRGQQVTLRCSPISGHKSVSWYQQVLGQGPQFIFQYYEKEERGRGNFPDRFSARQFPNYSSELNVNALLLGDSALYLCASSLVQGVTQYFGPGTRLLVL.

V is TRBV4-1 and J is TRBJ2-7, with 7 bases identical to TRBD2. The CDR3 loop spans 16 amino acids. CDR1 MGHRA and CDR2 YSYEKL come from the germline V gene. The ends lost 1 base at V and 3 bases at J; junction bases unmatched: 9. CDR3: CASSQVEGLADYEQYF. CDR3 sequence (DNA): TGCGCCAGCAGCCAAGTGGAAGGGCTAGCGGACTACGAGCAGTACTTC.

With respect to this clone: Other DNA sequences in the sample encode the same CDR3. The rearrangement joins TRBV7-6 to TRBJ2-7; no reliable D call. The CDR3 extends over 12 amino acids. Trimming shortened V by 1 base and J by 5 bases, and 6 bases separated the two germline ends. Germline V CDR1 and CDR2: SGHVS, FNYEAQ. CDR3 residues: CASSLGSDEQYF. DNA of the CDR3: TGTGCCAGCAGCTTAGGCAGCGACGAGCAGTACTTC.

This chain links TRBV15 with TRBJ1-1; 11 bases are a match to TRBD1. Germline V lookup: CDR1 LNHNV, CDR2 YYDKDF (reference sequence). CDR3 length: 13 amino acids. With V trimmed by 5 bases and J by 10 bases, 6 bases remained unmatched. The CDR3: CATSPDRGLPAFF. As DNA, the CDR3 is TGTGCCACCAGCCCGGACAGGGGGCTACCAGCTTTCTTT.

The chain has TRBV11-2 and TRBJ2-5; 8 bases match TRBD1. CDR3 length: 15 amino acids. V dropped 1 base and J dropped 3; count of bases not matched to a gene: 4. CDR1 is SGHAT and CDR2 is FQNNGV in the germline V gene. The CDR3 coding sequence is TGTGCCAGCAGCTTAGGGACAGGGTCGGAAGAGACCCAGTACTTC. Residues: CASSLGTGSEETQYF.

J is TRBJ2-3 and V is TRBV5-1; 10 bases align to TRBD2. The V gene end was trimmed by 3 bases and the J gene end by 6 bases; junction bases not matched to a gene: 10. The CDR3 is made up of 16 amino acids. Germline values: CDR1 SGHRS, CDR2 YFSETQ. CDR3 in amino acids: CASSSGGTSEKDTQYF. The DNA of the CDR3 is TGCGCCAGCAGCTCGGGGGGGACTAGCGAGAAGGATACGCAGTATTTT.

The chain has TRBV28 and TRBJ2-5; either TRBD1 or TRBD2 may fit D (5 bases each). The length of the CDR3 is 16 residues. Trimming removed 10 bases at V and 5 bases at J, with 26 bases between. Germline values: CDR1 MDHEN, CDR2 SYDVKM. CDR3 sequence reads: CATIKRGFILGETQYF. The CDR3 region has the DNA TGTGCCACCATTAAGAGGGGCTTCATTTTAGGGGAGACCCAGTACTTC.

V is TRBV5-1 and J is TRBJ1-1; D remains ambiguous. The ends were cut back, 0 bases at V and 4 bases at J, with 7 bases in the middle. Germline V gene sequence: CDR1 SGHRS, CDR2 YFSETQ. The CDR3 loop spans 13 amino acids. The CDR3: CASSLGRFTEAFF. Here the CDR3 DNA reads TGCGCCAGCAGCTTGGGTAGGTTCACTGAAGCTTTCTTT.

The rearrangement uses TRBV5-6 and TRBJ2-7; 9 nucleotides agree with TRBD2. The V and J ends lost 3 bases and 6 bases, in that order; junction bases with no gene match: 7. The CDR3 runs to 14 residues. Germline values: CDR1 SGHDT, CDR2 YYEEEE. The CDR3 protein is CASSYSGRLGEQYF. The CDR3 DNA sequence: TGTGCCAGCAGCTATAGCGGGAGACTTGGCGAGCAGTACTTC.

The chain uses TRBV15 and TRBJ1-4; no reliable D call. Trimming stripped 5 bases from V and 3 bases from J, with 13 bases between. Germline V gene lookup returns CDR1 LNHNV and CDR2 YYDKDF (reference sequence). The CDR3 contains 15 residues. The CDR3 loop reads CATSDRRVPNEKLFF. The CDR3 DNA reads TGTGCCACCAGCGACCGGCGGGTTCCTAATGAAAAACTGTTTTTT.

The chain has TRBV2 and TRBJ1-1; a weak D match, TRBD1 (6 bases). V was trimmed by 7 bases and J by 7 bases, leaving 13 bases between them. The CDR3 has 12 amino acids. In germline, CDR1 is SNHLY, CDR2 FYNNEI. This CDR3 reads CASTWGAGEAFF. As DNA, the CDR3 is TGTGCCAGCACATGGGGGGCTGGTGAAGCTTTCTTT.

V is TRBV2 and J is TRBJ2-7; D possibly matches TRBD1 or TRBD2 (5 bases each). The CDR3 has 15 amino acids. V was trimmed by 6 bases and J by 2 bases, leaving 17 bases between them. The germline gives CDR1 SNHLY, CDR2 FYNNEI. The CDR3 region has the DNA TGTGCCAGCAGGATGGGGACGTCCGTGCCCTACGAGCAGTACTTC. Translating it yields CASRMGTSVPYEQYF. The variable domain in full, completed from reference TRBV2 and TRBJ2-7, reads EPEVTQTPSHQVTQMGQEVILRCVPISNHLYFYWYRQILGQKVEFLVSFYNNEISEKSEIFDDQFSVERPDGSNFTLKIRSTKLEDSAMYFCASRMGTSVPYEQYFGPGTRLTVT.

The chain has TRBV7-2 and TRBJ2-7; TRBD2 aligns across 10 bases. The CDR3 covers 16 residues. J lost 4 bases, V lost 1 base, and 7 bases had no gene match. Germline V gene data show CDR1 as SGHTA and CDR2 as FQGNSA. For the CDR3, the DNA is TGTGCCAGCAGCTTAGGGAAACTAGCGGGGTATTACGAGCAGTACTTC. Translation: CASSLGKLAGYYEQYF.

The chain couples TRBV7-9 to TRBJ2-7; D is unresolved. The CDR3 is 17 residues long. Germline V lookup: CDR1 SEHNR, CDR2 FQNEAQ (reference sequence). V lost 0 bases and J lost 1, with 16 bases in between. CDR3 amino acids: CASSLASGGLGSYEQYF. The CDR3 nucleotides are TGTGCCAGCAGCTTAGCCTCCGGTGGGCTAGGGTCCTACGAGCAGTACTTC.

This clone was seen just once. The CDR3 sequence: CASSLDVPTQYF. DNA of the CDR3: TGTGCCAGCAGCTTGGATGTACCTACGCAGTATTTT. The chain uses TRBV11-2 and TRBJ2-3; D uncertain. This CDR3 is 12 amino acids long. Germline loops: CDR1 SGHAT, CDR2 FQNNGV. The ends were cut back, 3 bases at V and 8 bases at J, with 9 bases in the middle.

This clone was counted once. V usage is TRBV4-2 and J usage is TRBJ1-2; no clear D gene. The CDR3 is 15 amino acids. Looked up from germline, CDR1 is LGHNA and CDR2 is YNFKEQ. The germline V and J ends were trimmed by 4 bases and 8 bases, with 20 bases remaining between them. CDR3 sequence: CASSPHMGSDLGYTF. CDR3 coding DNA: TGTGCCAGCAGCCCCCACATGGGGAGCGACTTGGGCTACACCTTC.

The CDR3 coding sequence is TGTGCCAGCAGCTATAGTTATAATGGCTACACCTTC. This translates into CASSYSYNGYTF. This rearrangement joins TRBV11-2 to TRBJ1-2; D uncertain. With 4 bases removed from V and 6 bases from J, the gap between germline ends came to 9 bases. Germline lookup yields CDR1 SGHAT and CDR2 FQNNGV. This CDR3 region has 12 residues.

The chain recombines TRBV6-6 with TRBJ2-3; D not certain. This CDR3 region has 13 residues. Germline V lookup: CDR1 MNHNY, CDR2 SVGAGI (reference sequence). Trimming removed 11 bases at V and 0 bases at J, with 12 bases between. Here the CDR3 DNA reads TGTGCCGCCACGGATACTAGCACAGATACGCAGTATTTT. Translating it yields CAATDTSTDTQYF.